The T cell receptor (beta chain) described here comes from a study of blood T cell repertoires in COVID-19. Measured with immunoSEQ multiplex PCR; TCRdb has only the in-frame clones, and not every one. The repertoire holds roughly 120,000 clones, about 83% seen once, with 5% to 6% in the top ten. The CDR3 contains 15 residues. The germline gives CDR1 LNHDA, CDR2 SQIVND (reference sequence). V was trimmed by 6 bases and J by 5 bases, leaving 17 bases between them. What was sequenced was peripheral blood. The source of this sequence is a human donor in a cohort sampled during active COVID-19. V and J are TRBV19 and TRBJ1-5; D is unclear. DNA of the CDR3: TGTGCCAGTAGCACTTCGTCTTCGGGATATCAGCCCCAGCATTTT. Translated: CASSTSSSGYQPQHF.